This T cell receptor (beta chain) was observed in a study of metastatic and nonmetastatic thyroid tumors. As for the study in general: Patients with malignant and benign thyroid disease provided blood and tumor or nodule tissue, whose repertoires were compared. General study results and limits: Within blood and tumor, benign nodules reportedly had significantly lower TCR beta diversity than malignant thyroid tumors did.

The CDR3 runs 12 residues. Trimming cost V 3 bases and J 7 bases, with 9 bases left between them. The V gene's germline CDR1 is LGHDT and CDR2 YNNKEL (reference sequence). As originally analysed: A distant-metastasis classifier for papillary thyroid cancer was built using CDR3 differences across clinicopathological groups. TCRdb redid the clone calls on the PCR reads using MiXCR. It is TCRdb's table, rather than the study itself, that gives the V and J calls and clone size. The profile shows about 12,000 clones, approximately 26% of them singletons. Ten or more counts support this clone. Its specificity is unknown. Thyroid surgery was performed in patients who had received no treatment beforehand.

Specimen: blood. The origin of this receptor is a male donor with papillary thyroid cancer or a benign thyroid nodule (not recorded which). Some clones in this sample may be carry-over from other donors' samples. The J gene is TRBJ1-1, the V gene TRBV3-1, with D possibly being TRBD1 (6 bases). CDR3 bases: TGTGCCAGCAGCCAGGACAGATATGAAGCTTTCTTT. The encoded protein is CASSQDRYEAFF. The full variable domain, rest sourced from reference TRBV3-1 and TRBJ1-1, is DTAVSQTPKYLVTQMGNDKSIKCEQNLGHDTMYWYKQDSKKFLKIMFSYNNKELIINETVPNRFSPKSPDKAHLNLHINSLELGDSAVYFCASSQDRYEAFFGQGTRLTVV.